The TCR beta chain under discussion was sequenced for a study of blood T cell repertoires in COVID-19. Original analysis: Estimation of nucleated cell counts was performed using reference gene primer amplification. The assay was immunoSEQ multiplex PCR, and TCRdb's table has in-frame clones only and misses some. V and J calls and clone size come straight from that table; D and trimming were deduced from the DNA. The data show roughly 220,000 clones, 80% to 85% seen once. This clone was seen a few times. The CDR3 contains 16 residues. The ends lost 3 bases at V and 3 bases at J; junction bases unmatched: 7. Germline CDR1 KGHSH, CDR2 LQKENI.

What was sequenced was peripheral blood. The V gene is TRBV18, the J gene TRBJ1-2, with 10 bases aligning to TRBD1. The receptor's source is a woman in her sixties or seventies with acute or convalescent COVID-19. CDR3 loop: CASSPRTGGSDYGYTF. The CDR3 nucleotides are TGTGCCAGCTCACCGAGGACAGGGGGAAGTGACTATGGCTACACCTTC.